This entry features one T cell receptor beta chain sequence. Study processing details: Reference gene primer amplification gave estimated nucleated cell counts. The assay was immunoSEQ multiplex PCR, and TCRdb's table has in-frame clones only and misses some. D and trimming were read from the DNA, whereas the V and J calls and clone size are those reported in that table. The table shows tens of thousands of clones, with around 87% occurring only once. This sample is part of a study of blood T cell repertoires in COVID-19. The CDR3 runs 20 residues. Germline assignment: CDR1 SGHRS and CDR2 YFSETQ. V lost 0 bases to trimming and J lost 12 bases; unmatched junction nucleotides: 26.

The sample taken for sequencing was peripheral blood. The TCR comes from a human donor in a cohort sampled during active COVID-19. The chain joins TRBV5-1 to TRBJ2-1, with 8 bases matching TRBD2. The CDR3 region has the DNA TGCGCCAGCAGCTTGGTGCCCACAGCGGGGGCCGACGGTGCCTCGGGGTGGCAGTTCTTC. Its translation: CASSLVPTAGADGASGWQFF. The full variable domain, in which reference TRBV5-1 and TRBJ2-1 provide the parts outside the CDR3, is KAGVTQTPRYLIKTRGQQVTLSCSPISGHRSVSWYQQTPGQGLQFLFEYFSETQRNKGNFPGRFSGRQFSNSRSEMNVSTLELGDSALYLCASSLVPTAGADGASGWQFFGPGTRLTVL.